A selection of T cell receptor beta chains follows, all from one sample in a study of human T cells and chemical hapten exposure. MiXCR, run by TCRdb on the RACE reads, gives a single entry per CDR3 protein. This sample has about 68,000 distinct CDR3 sequences, with approximately 11% found just once. The material sequenced was whole blood, taken in connection with sensitization to the hapten diphenylcyclopropenone (DPC). These receptors all come from a woman in her forties or fifties with alopecia areata. Some clones in this sample may be carry-over from other donors' samples. CDR3s include the opening cysteine and the closing phenylalanine or tryptophan. D genes are given only for firm matches. Clone sizes are given selectively: once, few, many, or a class where the clone is expanded.

v_gene: TRBV6-1; j_gene: TRBJ2-1; d_gene: .; abundance: many; CDR3nt: TGTGCCAGCAGGCCTTGGCGGGCCTCCTACAATGAGCAGTTCTTC; CDR3aa: CASRPWRASYNEQFF
v_gene: TRBV6-5; j_gene: TRBJ1-1; d_gene: TRBD1; abundance: many; CDR3nt: TGTGCCAGCAGTTCTCCCAGACAGGGAATGTTCGCTGAAGCTTTCTTT; CDR3aa: CASSSPRQGMFAEAFF
v_gene: TRBV9; j_gene: TRBJ2-1; d_gene: TRBD2; abundance: many; CDR3nt: TGTGCCAGCAGCGTAGGGAGCCCAGCGGGAGGGTACAATGAGCAGTTCTTC; CDR3aa: CASSVGSPAGGYNEQFF
v_gene: TRBV3-1; j_gene: TRBJ1-3; d_gene: .; abundance: .; CDR3nt: TGTGCCAGCAGCCAAGGCACTAGAAACACCATATATTTT; CDR3aa: CASSQGTRNTIYF
v_gene: TRBV28; j_gene: TRBJ2-1; d_gene: .; abundance: few; CDR3nt: TGTGCCAGCAGTTTGGGTTACAATGAGCAGTTCTTC; CDR3aa: CASSLGYNEQFF
v_gene: TRBV28; j_gene: TRBJ1-5; d_gene: .; abundance: few; CDR3nt: TGTGCCAGCAGGGGCGAGAAGCCCCAGCATTTT; CDR3aa: CASRGEKPQHF
v_gene: TRBV6-1; j_gene: TRBJ2-1; d_gene: TRBD2; abundance: many; CDR3nt: TGTGCCAGCAGTCCTTATAGCGGGACGCAAGGGAACGAGCAGTTCTTC; CDR3aa: CASSPYSGTQGNEQFF
v_gene: TRBV19; j_gene: TRBJ2-7; d_gene: .; abundance: many; CDR3nt: TGTGCCAGTAGTCCTGGCGCAGGGGCTACCTACGAGCAGTACTTC; CDR3aa: CASSPGAGATYEQYF
v_gene: TRBV5-1; j_gene: TRBJ2-2; d_gene: .; abundance: few; CDR3nt: TGCGCCAGCAGATACGATACCGGGGAGCTGTTTTTT; CDR3aa: CASRYDTGELFF
v_gene: TRBV2; j_gene: TRBJ1-5; d_gene: .; abundance: few; CDR3nt: TGTGCCAGCAGTGTGGAAAGGGGAAATCAGCCCCAGCATTTT; CDR3aa: CASSVERGNQPQHF
v_gene: TRBV12-3/TRBV12-4; j_gene: TRBJ2-2; d_gene: .; abundance: .; CDR3nt: TGTGCCAGCACCAAAGGACAGGGTAGCGGGAGGAACACCGGGGAGCTGTTTTTT; CDR3aa: CASTKGQGSGRNTGELFF
v_gene: TRBV6-6; j_gene: TRBJ1-4; d_gene: .; abundance: few; CDR3nt: TGTGCCAGCAGTTACTCGGGCAGCTTCCAACCGATCGAAAAACTGTTTTTT; CDR3aa: CASSYSGSFQPIEKLFF
v_gene: TRBV28; j_gene: TRBJ1-5; d_gene: TRBD1; abundance: few; CDR3nt: TGTGCCAGCAGTTTTGAAGGGGGCGGCAATCAGCCCCAGCATTTT; CDR3aa: CASSFEGGGNQPQHF
v_gene: TRBV5-6; j_gene: TRBJ2-3; d_gene: TRBD2; abundance: few; CDR3nt: TGTGCCAGCAGCGGGACTAGTAAGGTGACAGATACGCAGTATTTT; CDR3aa: CASSGTSKVTDTQYF
v_gene: TRBV18; j_gene: TRBJ1-1; d_gene: .; abundance: many; CDR3nt: TGTGCCAGCTCAGCAAAACAGGGTCCTGAAGCTTTCTTT; CDR3aa: CASSAKQGPEAFF
v_gene: TRBV6-2/TRBV6-3; j_gene: TRBJ2-7; d_gene: .; abundance: few; CDR3nt: TGTGCCAGCAGCCCGAGGGACTACGAGCAGTACTTC; CDR3aa: CASSPRDYEQYF
v_gene: TRBV19; j_gene: TRBJ1-5; d_gene: .; abundance: many; CDR3nt: TGTGCCAGTAGTCCGACGACAGGATCCAGCAATCAGCCCCAGCATTTT; CDR3aa: CASSPTTGSSNQPQHF
v_gene: TRBV29-1; j_gene: TRBJ2-1; d_gene: TRBD2; abundance: .; CDR3nt: TGCAGCGGGCGGGGGAGCTCCTACAATGAGCAGTTCTTC; CDR3aa: CSGRGSSYNEQFF
v_gene: TRBV28; j_gene: TRBJ1-5; d_gene: TRBD1; abundance: many; CDR3nt: TGTGCCAGCAGTTTACTTTTTTGGGGACAGGGGGAGAAGGGCAATCAGCCCCAGCATTTT; CDR3aa: CASSLLFWGQGEKGNQPQHF
v_gene: TRBV5-6; j_gene: TRBJ2-1; d_gene: .; abundance: .; CDR3nt: TGTGCCAGCAGCTTGTATGGCGGAGGGGTTGGTGAGCAGTTCTTC; CDR3aa: CASSLYGGGVGEQFF
v_gene: TRBV20-1; j_gene: TRBJ2-4; d_gene: .; abundance: .; CDR3nt: TGCAGTGCTAGACAGTCGATAGCCAAAAACATTCAGTACTTC; CDR3aa: CSARQSIAKNIQYF
v_gene: TRBV29-1; j_gene: TRBJ2-1; d_gene: .; abundance: many; CDR3nt: TGCAGCGCCCAAGTCCGGGGCAGTTACAATGAGCAGTTCTTC; CDR3aa: CSAQVRGSYNEQFF
v_gene: TRBV10-2; j_gene: TRBJ2-2; d_gene: .; abundance: .; CDR3nt: .; CDR3aa: CASSERSDRLSRTPGSCFF
v_gene: TRBV30; j_gene: TRBJ2-7; d_gene: .; abundance: many; CDR3nt: TGTGCCTGGAGTCTTCTGCTGGGGCGGCGAAGCTCCTACGAGCAGTACTTC; CDR3aa: CAWSLLLGRRSSYEQYF
v_gene: TRBV12-3/TRBV12-4; j_gene: TRBJ2-5; d_gene: .; abundance: .; CDR3nt: TGTGCCAGCAATAGTCCCTCCACGGAGACCCAGTACTTC; CDR3aa: CASNSPSTETQYF
v_gene: TRBV4-3; j_gene: TRBJ2-1; d_gene: .; abundance: many; CDR3nt: TGCGCCAGCAGCCAAGTGAGCACGGGAGAACAGTTCTTC; CDR3aa: CASSQVSTGEQFF
v_gene: TRBV30; j_gene: TRBJ2-2; d_gene: .; abundance: many; CDR3nt: TGTGCCAGTAGAGCGGCACACACCGGGGAGCTGTTTTTT; CDR3aa: CASRAAHTGELFF
v_gene: TRBV6-5; j_gene: TRBJ1-2; d_gene: .; abundance: many; CDR3nt: TGTGCCAGCAGTTACGCCTTCGACAGGCGCTATGGCTACACCTTC; CDR3aa: CASSYAFDRRYGYTF
v_gene: TRBV12-3/TRBV12-4; j_gene: TRBJ1-2; d_gene: TRBD1; abundance: many; CDR3nt: TGTGCCAGCAGTCCACAGGGGTACTATGGCTACACCTTC; CDR3aa: CASSPQGYYGYTF
v_gene: TRBV7-3; j_gene: TRBJ1-2; d_gene: TRBD1; abundance: .; CDR3nt: TGTGCCAGCAGCTTCGGACAGGGAGGAGGCTACACCTTC; CDR3aa: CASSFGQGGGYTF
v_gene: TRBV20-1; j_gene: TRBJ1-6; d_gene: TRBD1; abundance: few; CDR3nt: TGCAGTGCTAGAGCGATTGACAGGGACTATAATTCACCCCTCCACTTT; CDR3aa: CSARAIDRDYNSPLHF
v_gene: TRBV12-3/TRBV12-4; j_gene: TRBJ2-3; d_gene: .; abundance: .; CDR3nt: TGTGCCAGCTCGGGGCTCTCTAGCACAGATACGCAGTATTTT; CDR3aa: CASSGLSSTDTQYF
v_gene: TRBV5-4; j_gene: TRBJ1-1; d_gene: TRBD1; abundance: many; CDR3nt: TGTGCCAGCAGCTTGGCTGGAGACAGGGTGCGGGGCACTGAAGCTTTCTTT; CDR3aa: CASSLAGDRVRGTEAFF
v_gene: TRBV28; j_gene: TRBJ1-3; d_gene: .; abundance: many; CDR3nt: TGTGCCAGCAGTGGGGCAGGGAGCTCTGGAAACACCATATATTTT; CDR3aa: CASSGAGSSGNTIYF
v_gene: TRBV10-1; j_gene: TRBJ2-7; d_gene: TRBD2; abundance: .; CDR3nt: TGCGCCAGCAGTGACCAAGGACTAGCGGGGCTTAGCTCCTACGAGCAGTACTTC; CDR3aa: CASSDQGLAGLSSYEQYF
v_gene: TRBV7-9; j_gene: TRBJ1-5; d_gene: .; abundance: many; CDR3nt: TGTGCCAGCAGCTTCGAGGGGCCCCAGCATTTT; CDR3aa: CASSFEGPQHF